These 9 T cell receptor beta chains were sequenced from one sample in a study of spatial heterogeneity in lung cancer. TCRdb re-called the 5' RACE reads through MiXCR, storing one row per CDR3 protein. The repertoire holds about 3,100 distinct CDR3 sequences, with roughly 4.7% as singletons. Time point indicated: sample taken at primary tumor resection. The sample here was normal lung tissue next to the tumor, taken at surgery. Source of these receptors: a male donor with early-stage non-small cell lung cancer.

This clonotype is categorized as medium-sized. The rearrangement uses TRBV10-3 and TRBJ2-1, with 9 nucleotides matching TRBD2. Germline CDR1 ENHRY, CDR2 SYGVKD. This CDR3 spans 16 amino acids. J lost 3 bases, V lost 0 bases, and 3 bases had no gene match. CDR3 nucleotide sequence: TGTGCCATCAGTGAGTCGGGGCGGGAGGGCTACAATGAGCAGTTCTTC. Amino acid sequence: CAISESGREGYNEQFF.

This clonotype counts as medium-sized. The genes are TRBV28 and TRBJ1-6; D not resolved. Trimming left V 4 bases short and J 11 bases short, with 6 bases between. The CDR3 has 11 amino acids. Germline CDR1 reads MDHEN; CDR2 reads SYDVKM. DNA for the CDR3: TGTGCCAGCAGTTCCTTGACACCCCTCCACTTT. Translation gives CASSSLTPLHF.

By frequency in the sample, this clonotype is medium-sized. CDR3 DNA sequence: TGCGCCAGCAGCTTGTCAGCGGACACCGGGGAGCTGTTTTTT. Translating it yields CASSLSADTGELFF. J is TRBJ2-2 and V is TRBV5-1, with D perhaps matching TRBD2 (5 bases). CDR3 length equals 14 residues. The ends were cut back, 1 base at V and 3 bases at J, with 7 bases in the middle. The germline V gene encodes CDR1 SGHRS and CDR2 YFSETQ.

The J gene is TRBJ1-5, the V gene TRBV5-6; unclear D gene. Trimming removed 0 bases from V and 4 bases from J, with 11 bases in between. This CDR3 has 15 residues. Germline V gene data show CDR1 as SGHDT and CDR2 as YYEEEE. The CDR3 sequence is CASSLGPDENQPQHF. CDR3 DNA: TGTGCCAGCAGCTTGGGGCCCGATGAAAATCAGCCCCAGCATTTT.

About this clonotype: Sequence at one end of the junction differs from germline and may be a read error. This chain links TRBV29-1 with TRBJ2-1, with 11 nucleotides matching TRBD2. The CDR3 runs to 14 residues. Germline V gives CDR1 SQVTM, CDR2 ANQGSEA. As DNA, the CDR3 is TGCAGCGTGGAACTAGCGGGGGCCCGAAATGCGCAGTTCTTC. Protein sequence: CSVELAGARNAQFF.

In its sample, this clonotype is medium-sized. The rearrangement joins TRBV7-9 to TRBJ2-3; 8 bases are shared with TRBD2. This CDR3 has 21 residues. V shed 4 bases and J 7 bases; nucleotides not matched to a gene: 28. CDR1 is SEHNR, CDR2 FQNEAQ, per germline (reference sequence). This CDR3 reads CASSWGTTLGLASGEGHTQYF. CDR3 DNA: TGTGCCAGCAGCTGGGGAACGACATTAGGACTAGCCTCGGGAGAAGGGCATACGCAGTATTTT.

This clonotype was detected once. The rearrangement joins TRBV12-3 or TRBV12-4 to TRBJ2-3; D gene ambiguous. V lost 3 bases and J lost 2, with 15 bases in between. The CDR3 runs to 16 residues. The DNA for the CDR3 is TGTGCCAGCAGTTTCACCTCCGGGTCTGACACAGATACGCAGTATTTT. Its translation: CASSFTSGSDTDTQYF.

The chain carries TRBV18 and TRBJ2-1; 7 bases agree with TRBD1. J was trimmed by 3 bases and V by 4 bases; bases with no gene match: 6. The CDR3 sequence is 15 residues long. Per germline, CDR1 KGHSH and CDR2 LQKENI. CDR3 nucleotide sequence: TGTGCCAGCTCACTGGAAGGGGACAGCTACAATGAGCAGTTCTTC. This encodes CASSLEGDSYNEQFF.

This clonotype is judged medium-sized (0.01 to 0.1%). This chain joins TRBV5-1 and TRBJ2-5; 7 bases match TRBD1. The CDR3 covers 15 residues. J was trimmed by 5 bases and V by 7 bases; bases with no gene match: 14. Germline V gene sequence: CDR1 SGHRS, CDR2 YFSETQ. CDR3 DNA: TGCGCCAGCTCCCGGGCAGGGGGAATCGGGGAGACCCAGTACTTC. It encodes CASSRAGGIGETQYF.